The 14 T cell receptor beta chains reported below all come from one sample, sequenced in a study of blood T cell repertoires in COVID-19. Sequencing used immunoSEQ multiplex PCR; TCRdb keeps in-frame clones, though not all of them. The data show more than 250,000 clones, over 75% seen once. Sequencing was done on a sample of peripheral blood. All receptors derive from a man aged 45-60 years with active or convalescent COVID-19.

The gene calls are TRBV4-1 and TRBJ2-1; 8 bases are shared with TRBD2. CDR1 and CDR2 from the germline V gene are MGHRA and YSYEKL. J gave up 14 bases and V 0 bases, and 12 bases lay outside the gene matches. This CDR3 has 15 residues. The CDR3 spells CASSQDSQAGVSEFF. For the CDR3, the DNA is TGCGCCAGCAGCCAAGATAGTCAAGCGGGAGTTTCAGAGTTCTTC.

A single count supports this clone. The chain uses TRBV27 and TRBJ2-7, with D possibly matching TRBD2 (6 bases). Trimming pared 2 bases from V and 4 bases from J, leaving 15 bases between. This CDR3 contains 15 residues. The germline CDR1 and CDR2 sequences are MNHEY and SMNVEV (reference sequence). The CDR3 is CASSLGAGPFYEQYF. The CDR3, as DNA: TGTGCCAGCAGTTTAGGGGCGGGACCTTTTTACGAGCAGTACTTC.

CDR3 sequence reads: CASSNPGNTEAFF. The CDR3 coding sequence is TGTGCCAGCAGTAACCCAGGAAACACTGAAGCTTTCTTT. The genes are TRBV6-5 and TRBJ1-1; D remains unclear. This CDR3 is built from 13 residues. Germline loops: CDR1 MNHEY, CDR2 SVGAGI. The V gene lost 5 bases and the J gene lost 2 bases, with 9 bases spanning the gap.

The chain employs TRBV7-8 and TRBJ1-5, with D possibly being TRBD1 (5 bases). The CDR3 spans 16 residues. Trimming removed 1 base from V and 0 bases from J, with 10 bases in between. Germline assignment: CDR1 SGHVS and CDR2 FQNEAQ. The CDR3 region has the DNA TGTGCCAGCAGCTTAGGGTGGGGGGATAGCAATCAGCCCCAGCATTTT. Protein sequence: CASSLGWGDSNQPQHF. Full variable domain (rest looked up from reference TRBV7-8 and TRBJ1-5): GAGVSQSPRYKVAKRGQDVALRCDPISGHVSLFWYQQALGQGPEFLTYFQNEAQLDKSGLPSDRFFAERPEGSVSTLKIQRTQQEDSAVYLCASSLGWGDSNQPQHFGDGTRLSIL.

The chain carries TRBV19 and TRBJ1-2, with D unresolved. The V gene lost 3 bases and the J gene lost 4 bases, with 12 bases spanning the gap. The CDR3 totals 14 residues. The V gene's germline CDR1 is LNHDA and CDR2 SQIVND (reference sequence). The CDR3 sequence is CASSIGPGGYGYTF. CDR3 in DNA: TGTGCCAGTAGTATCGGGCCAGGAGGCTATGGCTACACCTTC.

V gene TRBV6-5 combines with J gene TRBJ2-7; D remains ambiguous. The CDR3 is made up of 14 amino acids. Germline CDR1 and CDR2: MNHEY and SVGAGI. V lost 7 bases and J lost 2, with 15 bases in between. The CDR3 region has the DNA TGTGCCAGCAATTTAAAGGTTGGAGCCTACGAGCAGTACTTC. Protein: CASNLKVGAYEQYF.

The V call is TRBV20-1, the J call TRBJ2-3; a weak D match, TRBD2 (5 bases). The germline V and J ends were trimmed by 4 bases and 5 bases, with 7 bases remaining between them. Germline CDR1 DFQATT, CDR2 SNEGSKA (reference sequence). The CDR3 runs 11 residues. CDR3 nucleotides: TGCAGTGCTACACGGGGAGATACGCAGTATTTT. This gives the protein CSATRGDTQYF.

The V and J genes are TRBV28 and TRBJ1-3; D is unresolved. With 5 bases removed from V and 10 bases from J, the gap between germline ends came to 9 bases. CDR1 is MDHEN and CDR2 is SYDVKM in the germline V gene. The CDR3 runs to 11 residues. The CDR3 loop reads CASSRRQTIYF. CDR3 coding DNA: TGTGCCAGCAGTCGAAGACAAACCATATATTTT.

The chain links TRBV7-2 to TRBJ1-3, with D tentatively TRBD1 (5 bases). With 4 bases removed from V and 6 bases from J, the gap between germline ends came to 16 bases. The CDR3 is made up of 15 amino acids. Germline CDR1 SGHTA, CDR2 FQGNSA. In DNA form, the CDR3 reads TGTGCCAGCAGCTCAGCTGGGGGGGTGGTAAACACCATATATTTT. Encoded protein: CASSSAGGVVNTIYF.

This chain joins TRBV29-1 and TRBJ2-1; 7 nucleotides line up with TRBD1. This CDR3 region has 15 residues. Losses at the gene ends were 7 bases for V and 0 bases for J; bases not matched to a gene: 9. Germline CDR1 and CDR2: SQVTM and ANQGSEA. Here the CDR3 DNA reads TGCAGCGGGGTGGGGACAGTGAGCTCCTACAATGAGCAGTTCTTC. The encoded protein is CSGVGTVSSYNEQFF.

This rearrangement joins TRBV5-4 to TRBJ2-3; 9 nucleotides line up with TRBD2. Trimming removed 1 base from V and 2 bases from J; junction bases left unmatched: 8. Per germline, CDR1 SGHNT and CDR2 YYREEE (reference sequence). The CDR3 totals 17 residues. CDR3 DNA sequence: TGTGCCAGCAGCTTGTTCGCCGGCGGGGGGGACACAGATACGCAGTATTTT. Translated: CASSLFAGGGDTDTQYF.

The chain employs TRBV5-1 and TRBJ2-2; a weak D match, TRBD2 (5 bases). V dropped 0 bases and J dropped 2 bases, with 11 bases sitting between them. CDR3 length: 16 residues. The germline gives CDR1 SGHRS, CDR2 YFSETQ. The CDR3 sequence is CASSLGPTRNTGELFF. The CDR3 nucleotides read TGCGCCAGCAGCTTGGGCCCCACTAGAAACACCGGGGAGCTGTTTTTT.

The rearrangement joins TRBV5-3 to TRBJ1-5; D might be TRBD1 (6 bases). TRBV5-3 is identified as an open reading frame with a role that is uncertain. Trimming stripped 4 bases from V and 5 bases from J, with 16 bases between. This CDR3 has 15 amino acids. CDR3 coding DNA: TGTGCCAGAAGCCCGACACAGGGTGCGGATCAGCCCCAGCATTTT. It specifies CARSPTQGADQPQHF.

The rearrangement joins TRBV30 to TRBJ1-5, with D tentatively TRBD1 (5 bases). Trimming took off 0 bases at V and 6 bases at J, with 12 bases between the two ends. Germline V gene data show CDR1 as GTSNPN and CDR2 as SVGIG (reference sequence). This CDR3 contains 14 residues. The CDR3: CAWSVGGVSQPQHF. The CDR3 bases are TGTGCCTGGAGTGTCGGGGGGGTAAGTCAGCCCCAGCATTTT.